These 21 T cell receptor beta chains originate from one sample sequenced in a study of beta chain features in type 1 diabetes. Points from the study as a whole: TCRB CDR3s were moderately but significantly shorter in Type 1 diabetes patients in all four CD4+ subsets.

Which antigens these TCRs recognize remains unknown. Reverse transcribing all isolated RNA meant expressed TCRB transcripts were sequenced. Repertoires were generated with immunoSEQ multiplex PCR, while TCRdb's copy carries only in-frame clones and drops some. The data show hundreds of thousands of clones, with more than 13% seen just once and 0.035% to 0.04% held by the top ten. Sequencing was performed on naive CD4+ T cells from blood. These receptors were collected from a man aged 18 to 30 with type 1 diabetes.

There are a few counts of this clone. The V call is TRBV7-9, the J call TRBJ2-4; D gene unclear. Germline V CDR1 and CDR2: SEHNR, FQNEAQ (reference sequence). The V end lost 7 bases, the J end lost 10 bases, and 17 bases lay between the germline ends. The CDR3 is made up of 13 amino acids. The CDR3 region has the DNA TGTGCCAGCATTGCCGAAGGAGATCCAATTCAGTACTTC. Its protein is CASIAEGDPIQYF.

This clone was observed a handful of times. V usage is TRBV7-2 and J usage is TRBJ2-3; no clear D. CDR1 and CDR2 from the germline V gene are SGHTA and FQGNSA. Trimming shortened V by 0 bases and J by 14 bases, and 9 bases separated the two germline ends. The CDR3 is made up of 11 amino acids. The DNA of the CDR3 is TGTGCCAGCAGCTTAGCCAACCCAATGTATTTT. Encoded protein: CASSLANPMYF. The variable domain in full, with the rest retrieved from reference TRBV7-2 and TRBJ2-3, is GAGVSQSPSNKVTEKGKDVELRCDPISGHTALYWYRQSLGQGLEFLIYFQGNSAPDKSGLPSDRFSAERTGGSVSTLTIQRTQQEDSAVYLCASSLANPMYFGPGTRLTVL.

This clone was recorded a few times. Written as DNA, the CDR3 is TGTGCCTGGAGCCTTTTAAACTATGGCTACACCTTC. As protein: CAWSLLNYGYTF. The chain is built from TRBV30 and TRBJ1-2, with unresolved D. Between the trimmed V and J ends, which lost 3 bases and 2 bases, there was a span of 7 bases. Germline CDR1 reads GTSNPN; CDR2 reads SVGIG (reference sequence). This CDR3 contains 12 residues.

There are a few counts of this clone. This sample includes further DNA sequences coding for the same CDR3. V and J are TRBV6-5 and TRBJ1-1, with D unresolved. Trimming removed 3 bases at V and 0 bases at J, with 5 bases between. This CDR3 is 13 amino acids long. Germline-derived CDR1 and CDR2 are MNHEY and SVGAGI. The CDR3 coding sequence is TGTGCCAGCAGTTATTCAGTGAACACTGAAGCTTTCTTT. It codes for CASSYSVNTEAFF.

There are a few counts of this clone. CDR3 nucleotide sequence: TGTGCCAGCAGCGTAGGGAAGCGGACTGAAGCTTTCTTT. It encodes CASSVGKRTEAFF. V usage is TRBV9 and J usage is TRBJ1-1, with D unclear. V lost 0 bases and J 5 bases, leaving 8 bases between the germline ends. This CDR3 is 13 amino acids long. The V gene's germline CDR1 is SGDLS and CDR2 YYNGEE.

There are a few counts of this clone. An end of the junction does not agree with germline; a read error may underlie this. The J gene is TRBJ2-3, the V gene TRBV7-7; the D gene is possibly TRBD2 (6 bases). CDR1 SSHAT and CDR2 FNYEAQ come from the germline V gene (reference sequence). This CDR3 region has 14 residues. The DNA of the CDR3 is TGTGCTAGCAGCCAGACGGGGGTGGCGGATACGCAGTATTTT. The encoded protein is CASSQTGVADTQYF.

In its sample, this clone was seen a few times. The V gene is TRBV6-5, the J gene TRBJ2-1, with D hard to call. V gave up 3 bases and J gave up 0 bases, with 9 bases separating them. CDR1 is MNHEY and CDR2 is SVGAGI in the germline V gene. The CDR3 runs 15 residues. The DNA of the CDR3 is TGTGCCAGCAGTTATTCCTCCAGCTCCTACAATGAGCAGTTCTTC. This sequence encodes CASSYSSSSYNEQFF.

J is TRBJ1-2 and V is TRBV6-5; D gene uncertain. The V end was cut by 6 bases, the J end by 4 bases, with 6 bases between. This CDR3 has 11 residues. In germline, CDR1 is MNHEY, CDR2 SVGAGI. The CDR3: CASSDIYGYTF. CDR3 in DNA: TGTGCCAGCAGCGATATCTATGGCTACACCTTC.

This clone has just a few counts. This chain joins TRBV4-2 and TRBJ2-1; 12 bases map to TRBD2. Germline CDR1 is LGHNA and CDR2 is YNFKEQ. With V trimmed by 4 bases and J by 10 bases, 14 bases remained unmatched. The CDR3 totals 17 residues. CDR3 protein: CASSRVASGGALREQFF. CDR3 coding DNA: TGTGCCAGCAGCCGGGTGGCTAGCGGGGGGGCACTTCGGGAGCAGTTCTTC.

The rearrangement uses TRBV28 and TRBJ2-7; D remains ambiguous. The CDR3 sequence is 15 residues long. Germline CDR1 is MDHEN and CDR2 is SYDVKM. V lost 5 bases, J lost 2 bases, and 16 bases lay in between. The CDR3 bases are TGTGCCAGCAGTCAGCCCCGCGAATCCACCTACGAGCAGTACTTC. Its translation is CASSQPRESTYEQYF.

V is TRBV5-4 and J is TRBJ2-1, with 10 bases aligning to TRBD2. This CDR3 spans 15 amino acids. CDR1 SGHNT and CDR2 YYREEE come from the germline V gene (reference sequence). V gave up 0 bases and J gave up 5 bases; unmatched junction bases: 2. The CDR3: CASSLELAGDNEQFF. The CDR3 bases are TGTGCCAGCAGCTTGGAGCTAGCGGGGGACAATGAGCAGTTCTTC.

This clone was counted a few times. V gene TRBV7-2 combines with J gene TRBJ2-7, with D perhaps matching TRBD1 (6 bases). Germline V gives CDR1 SGHTA, CDR2 FQGNSA. The CDR3 sequence is 18 residues long. Trimming cost V 5 bases and J 4 bases, with 27 bases left between them. For the CDR3, the DNA is TGTGCCAGCAGCATCCCGCTTCATGGGGCAGGGGAAAGGTACGAGCAGTACTTC. It translates to CASSIPLHGAGERYEQYF.

A few counts support this clone. This sequence joins TRBV2 and TRBJ2-3, with 10 bases lining up with TRBD2. J was trimmed by 4 bases and V by 7 bases; bases with no gene match: 8. Germline lookup yields CDR1 SNHLY and CDR2 FYNNEI. The CDR3 has 15 residues. The CDR3 DNA is TGTGCCAGCACCTCTGAGCGGGGGGGTCCAGATACGCAGTATTTT. Its translation: CASTSERGGPDTQYF.

This chain connects TRBV29-1 to TRBJ1-2; 7 nucleotides line up with TRBD1. Germline lookup yields CDR1 SQVTM and CDR2 ANQGSEA. The CDR3 has 14 amino acids. After removal of 3 bases from V and 5 bases from J, the junction contained 9 bases not matched to a gene. The CDR3 nucleotides read TGCAGCGTTGAGGTTGGGGACAGCACGTATGGCTACACCTTC. Translated: CSVEVGDSTYGYTF.

About this clone itself: Other DNA sequences in this sample translate to the same CDR3. The chain combines TRBV25-1 with TRBJ1-1; 7 bases are a match to TRBD1. V gave up 8 bases and J gave up 3 bases; unmatched junction bases: 3. This CDR3 comprises 12 residues. Germline CDR1 is MGHDK and CDR2 is SYGVNS. For the CDR3, the DNA is TGTGCCAGCTCAGGGGGGTACACTGAAGCTTTCTTT. Its translation: CASSGGYTEAFF.

There are a few counts of this clone. The gene calls are TRBV5-4 and TRBJ2-3; the D gene is possibly TRBD2 (7 bases). Germline CDR1 reads SGHNT; CDR2 reads YYREEE (reference sequence). The CDR3 has 18 amino acids. V shed 5 bases and J shed 5 bases, with 27 bases lying between them. CDR3 DNA: TGTGCCAGCAGAACGCGTGGCCGGGGGGCCGCTCGTAGAGATACGCAGTATTTT. Encoded protein: CASRTRGRGAARRDTQYF.

A remark on this clone: This sample includes further DNA sequences coding for the same CDR3. The V and J genes are TRBV30 and TRBJ1-2; unclear D gene. V was clipped by 2 bases and J by 4 bases, with 5 bases between them. Germline lookup yields CDR1 GTSNPN and CDR2 SVGIG (reference sequence). This CDR3 is 11 amino acids long. The CDR3 region has the DNA TGTGCCTGGAGTCCGGGCTATGGCTACACCTTC. Translated: CAWSPGYGYTF.

In its sample, this clone was seen a few times. The chain uses TRBV7-9 and TRBJ1-2; unclear D gene. Germline loops: CDR1 SEHNR, CDR2 FQNEAQ (reference sequence). V lost 3 bases, J lost 7 bases, and 15 bases lay in between. The CDR3 runs to 14 residues. The CDR3 spells CASSLRGRGGGYTF. The DNA for the CDR3 is TGTGCCAGCAGCTTGCGGGGAAGAGGCGGTGGCTACACCTTC.

A few counts support this clone. The gene calls are TRBV5-1 and TRBJ2-5; no definite D call. Germline V gene sequence: CDR1 SGHRS, CDR2 YFSETQ. This CDR3 region has 13 residues. With 5 bases removed from V and 3 bases from J, the gap between germline ends came to 11 bases. CDR3 sequence: CASRAPPEETQYF. Written as DNA, the CDR3 is TGCGCCAGCAGGGCCCCTCCAGAAGAGACCCAGTACTTC.

The chain is built from TRBV2 and TRBJ2-1, with D unclear. Germline V lookup: CDR1 SNHLY, CDR2 FYNNEI. The CDR3 extends over 14 amino acids. V was pared by 7 bases and J by 2 bases, with 12 bases between. CDR3 DNA sequence: TGTGCCAGCATCGCTCTTGAGACCTACAATGAGCAGTTCTTC. Translating it yields CASIALETYNEQFF.

The genes are TRBV9 and TRBJ2-1; 7 bases line up with TRBD2. This CDR3 comprises 14 residues. Losses at the gene ends were 4 bases for V and 15 bases for J; bases not matched to a gene: 16. In germline, CDR1 is SGDLS, CDR2 YYNGEE. The CDR3 region is CASSPEPAGSPRFF. For the CDR3, the DNA is TGTGCCAGCAGCCCAGAGCCAGCGGGGTCTCCGAGGTTCTTC. The entire variable domain, with the rest obtained from reference TRBV9 and TRBJ2-1, is as follows: DSGVTQTPKHLITATGQRVTLRCSPRSGDLSVYWYQQSLDQGLQFLIQYYNGEERAKGNILERFSAQQFPDLHSELNLSSLELGDSALYFCASSPEPAGSPRFFGPGTRLTVL.